This T cell receptor beta chain was recorded in a study of control samples from healthy donors and cancer patients. The protocol was immunoSEQ multiplex PCR, while the TCRdb copy is restricted to in-frame clones and leaves out a portion. The sample has some 20,000 clones; approximately 90% are singletons. This CDR3 has 15 residues. Germline V gene data show CDR1 as LNHDA and CDR2 as SQIVND (reference sequence). Trimming shortened V by 4 bases and J by 9 bases, and 21 bases separated the two germline ends. The sequenced sample was PBMCs. V gene TRBV19 combines with J gene TRBJ1-2; TRBD1 might be the D (5 bases). This TCR was recovered from a woman in her fifties or sixties with head and neck cancer. CDR3 nucleotide sequence: TGTGCCAGTAGTACCTTATTTTGGGGACTGGAGAGCTACACCTTC. Protein product: CASSTLFWGLESYTF.